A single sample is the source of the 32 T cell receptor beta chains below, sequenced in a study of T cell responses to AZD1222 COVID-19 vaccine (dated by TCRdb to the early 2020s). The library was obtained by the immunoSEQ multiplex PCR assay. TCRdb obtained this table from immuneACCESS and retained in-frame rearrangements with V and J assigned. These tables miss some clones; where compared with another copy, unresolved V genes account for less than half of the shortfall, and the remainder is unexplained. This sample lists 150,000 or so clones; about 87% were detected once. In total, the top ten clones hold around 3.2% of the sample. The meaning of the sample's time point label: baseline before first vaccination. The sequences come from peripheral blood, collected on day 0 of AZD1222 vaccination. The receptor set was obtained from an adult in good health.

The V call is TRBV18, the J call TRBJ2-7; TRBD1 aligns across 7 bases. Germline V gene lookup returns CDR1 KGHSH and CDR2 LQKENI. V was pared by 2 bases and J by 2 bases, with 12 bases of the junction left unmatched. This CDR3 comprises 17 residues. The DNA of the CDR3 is TGTGCCAGCTCACCAGTCGCTATGGGGACAGTCGCCTACGAGCAGTACTTC. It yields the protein CASSPVAMGTVAYEQYF.

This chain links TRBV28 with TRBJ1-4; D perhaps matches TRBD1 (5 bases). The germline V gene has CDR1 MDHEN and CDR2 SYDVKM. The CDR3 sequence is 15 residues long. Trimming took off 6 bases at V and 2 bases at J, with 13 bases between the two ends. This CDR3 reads CASSPSQGTNEKLFF. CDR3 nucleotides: TGTGCCAGCAGCCCGTCCCAGGGTACTAATGAAAAACTGTTTTTT.

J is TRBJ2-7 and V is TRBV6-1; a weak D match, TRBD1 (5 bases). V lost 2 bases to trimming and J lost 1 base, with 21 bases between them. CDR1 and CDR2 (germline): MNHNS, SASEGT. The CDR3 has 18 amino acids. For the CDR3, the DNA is TGTGCCAGCAGTGAACCCCCACAGGAGACGCGGTTTTCCTACGAGCAGTACTTC. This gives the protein CASSEPPQETRFSYEQYF.

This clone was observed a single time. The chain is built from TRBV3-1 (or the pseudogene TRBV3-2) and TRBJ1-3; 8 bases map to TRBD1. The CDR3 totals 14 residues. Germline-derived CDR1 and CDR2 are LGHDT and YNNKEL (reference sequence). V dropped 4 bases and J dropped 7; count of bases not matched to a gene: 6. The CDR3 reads CASSLQGARNTIYF. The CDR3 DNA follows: TGTGCCAGCAGCCTCCAGGGGGCGCGGAACACCATATATTTT.

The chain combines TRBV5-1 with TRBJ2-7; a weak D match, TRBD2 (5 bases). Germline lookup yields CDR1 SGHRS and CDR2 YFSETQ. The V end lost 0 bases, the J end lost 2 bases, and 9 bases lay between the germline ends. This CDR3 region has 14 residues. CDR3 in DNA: TGCGCCAGCAGCTTGGCGGGGAAGACCTACGAGCAGTACTTC. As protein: CASSLAGKTYEQYF.

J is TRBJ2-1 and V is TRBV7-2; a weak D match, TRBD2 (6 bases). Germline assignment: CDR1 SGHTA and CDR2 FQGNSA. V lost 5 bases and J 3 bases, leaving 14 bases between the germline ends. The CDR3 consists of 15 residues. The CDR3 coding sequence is TGTGCCAGCAGCCTCGTCCCCGGGGGCTACAATGAGCAGTTCTTC. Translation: CASSLVPGGYNEQFF. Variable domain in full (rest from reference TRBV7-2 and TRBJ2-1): GAGVSQSPSNKVTEKGKDVELRCDPISGHTALYWYRQSLGQGLEFLIYFQGNSAPDKSGLPSDRFSAERTGGSVSTLTIQRTQQEDSAVYLCASSLVPGGYNEQFFGPGTRLTVL.

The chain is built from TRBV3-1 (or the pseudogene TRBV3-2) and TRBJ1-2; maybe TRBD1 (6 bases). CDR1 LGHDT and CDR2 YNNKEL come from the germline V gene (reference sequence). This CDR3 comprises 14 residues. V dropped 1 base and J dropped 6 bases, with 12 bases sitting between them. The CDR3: CASSQGGGRNGYTF. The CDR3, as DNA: TGTGCCAGCAGCCAAGGCGGGGGGCGGAATGGCTACACCTTC.

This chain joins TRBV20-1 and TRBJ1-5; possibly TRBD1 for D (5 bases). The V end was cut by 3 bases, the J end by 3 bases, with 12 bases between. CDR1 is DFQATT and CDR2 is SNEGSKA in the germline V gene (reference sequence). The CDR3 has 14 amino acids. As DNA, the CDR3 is TGCAGTGCTAGTAGGGACGGAGACAATCAGCCCCAGCATTTT. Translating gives CSASRDGDNQPQHF.

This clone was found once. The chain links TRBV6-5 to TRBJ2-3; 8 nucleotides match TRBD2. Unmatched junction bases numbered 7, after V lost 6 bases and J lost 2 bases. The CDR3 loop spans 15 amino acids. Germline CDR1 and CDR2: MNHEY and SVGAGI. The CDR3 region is CASRAGLVSTDTQYF. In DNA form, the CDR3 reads TGTGCCAGCAGAGCGGGACTAGTGTCCACAGATACGCAGTATTTT.

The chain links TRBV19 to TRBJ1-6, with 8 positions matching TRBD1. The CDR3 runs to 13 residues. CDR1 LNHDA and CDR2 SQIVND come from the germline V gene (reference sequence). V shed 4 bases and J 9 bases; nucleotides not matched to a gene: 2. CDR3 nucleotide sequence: TGTGCCAGTAGTACAGGGGGCCCTTCACCCCTCCACTTT. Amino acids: CASSTGGPSPLHF.

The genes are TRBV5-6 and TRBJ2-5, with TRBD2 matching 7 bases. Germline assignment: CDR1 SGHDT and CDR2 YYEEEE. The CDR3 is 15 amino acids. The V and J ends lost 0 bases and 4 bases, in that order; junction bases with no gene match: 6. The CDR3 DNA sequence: TGTGCCAGCAGCTTGGAGCAGCCGGGGGGAGAGACCCAGTACTTC. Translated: CASSLEQPGGETQYF.

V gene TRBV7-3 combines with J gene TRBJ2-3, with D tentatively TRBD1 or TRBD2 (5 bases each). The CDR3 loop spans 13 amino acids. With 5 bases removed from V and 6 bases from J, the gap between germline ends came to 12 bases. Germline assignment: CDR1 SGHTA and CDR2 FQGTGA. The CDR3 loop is CASSVGTEDTQYF. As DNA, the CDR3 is TGTGCCAGCAGCGTCGGGACGGAGGATACGCAGTATTTT.

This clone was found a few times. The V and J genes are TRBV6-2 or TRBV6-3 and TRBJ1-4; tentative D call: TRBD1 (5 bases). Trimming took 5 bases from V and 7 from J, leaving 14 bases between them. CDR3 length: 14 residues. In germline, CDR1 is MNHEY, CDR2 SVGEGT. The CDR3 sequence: CASSIGTGGEKLFF. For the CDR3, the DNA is TGTGCCAGCAGTATTGGGACCGGAGGTGAAAAACTGTTTTTT.

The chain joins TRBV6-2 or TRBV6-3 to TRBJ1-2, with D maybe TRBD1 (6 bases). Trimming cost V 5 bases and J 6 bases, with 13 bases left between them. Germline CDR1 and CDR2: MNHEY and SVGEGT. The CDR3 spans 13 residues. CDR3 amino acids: CASSITTGNGYTF. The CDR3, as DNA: TGTGCCAGCAGTATAACCACAGGGAATGGCTACACCTTC.

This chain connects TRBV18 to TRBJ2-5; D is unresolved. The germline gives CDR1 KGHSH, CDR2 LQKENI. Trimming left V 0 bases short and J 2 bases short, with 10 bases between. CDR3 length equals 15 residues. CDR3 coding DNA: TGTGCCAGCTCACCACCGGTGCTCGGTCAAGAGACCCAGTACTTC. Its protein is CASSPPVLGQETQYF.

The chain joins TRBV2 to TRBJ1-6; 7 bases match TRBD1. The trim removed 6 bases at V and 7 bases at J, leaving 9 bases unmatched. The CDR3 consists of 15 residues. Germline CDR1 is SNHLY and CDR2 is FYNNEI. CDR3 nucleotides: TGTGCCAGCAGCTCGGGGCCGGGACAGAATTCACCCCTCCACTTT. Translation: CASSSGPGQNSPLHF.

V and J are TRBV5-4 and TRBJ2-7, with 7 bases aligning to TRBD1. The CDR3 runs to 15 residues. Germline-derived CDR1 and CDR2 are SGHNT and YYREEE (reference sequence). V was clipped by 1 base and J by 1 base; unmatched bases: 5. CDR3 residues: CASSLRTGGSYEQYF. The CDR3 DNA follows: TGTGCCAGCAGCTTGAGGACAGGCGGGTCCTACGAGCAGTACTTC. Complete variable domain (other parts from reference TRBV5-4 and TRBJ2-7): ETGVTQSPTHLIKTRGQQVTLRCSSQSGHNTVSWYQQALGQGPQFIFQYYREEENGRGNFPPRFSGLQFPNYSSELNVNALELDDSALYLCASSLRTGGSYEQYFGPGTRLTVT.

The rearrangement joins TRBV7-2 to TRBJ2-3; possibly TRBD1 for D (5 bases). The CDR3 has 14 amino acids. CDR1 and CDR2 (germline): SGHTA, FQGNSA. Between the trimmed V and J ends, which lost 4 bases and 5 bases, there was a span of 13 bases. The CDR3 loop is CASSSGAKVDTQYF. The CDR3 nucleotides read TGTGCCAGCAGCTCTGGGGCTAAAGTAGATACGCAGTATTTT. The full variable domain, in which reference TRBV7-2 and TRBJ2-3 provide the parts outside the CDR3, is GAGVSQSPSNKVTEKGKDVELRCDPISGHTALYWYRQSLGQGLEFLIYFQGNSAPDKSGLPSDRFSAERTGGSVSTLTIQRTQQEDSAVYLCASSSGAKVDTQYFGPGTRLTVL.

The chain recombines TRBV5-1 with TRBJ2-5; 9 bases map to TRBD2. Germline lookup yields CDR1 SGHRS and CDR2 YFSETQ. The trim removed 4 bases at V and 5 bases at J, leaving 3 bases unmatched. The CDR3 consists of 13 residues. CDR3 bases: TGCGCCAGCAGCGGCGGGAGGGAGGAGACCCAGTACTTC. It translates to CASSGGREETQYF.

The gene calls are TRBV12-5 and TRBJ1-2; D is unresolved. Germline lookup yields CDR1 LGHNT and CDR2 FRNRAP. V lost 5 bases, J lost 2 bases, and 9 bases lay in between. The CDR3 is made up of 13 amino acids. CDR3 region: CASGEDGNYGYTF. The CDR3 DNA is TGTGCTAGTGGTGAAGACGGCAACTATGGCTACACCTTC.

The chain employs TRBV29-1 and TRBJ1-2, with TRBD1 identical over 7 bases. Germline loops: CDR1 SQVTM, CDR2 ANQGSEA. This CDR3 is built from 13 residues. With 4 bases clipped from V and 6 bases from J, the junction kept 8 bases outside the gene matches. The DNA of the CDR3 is TGCAGCGTTGGAGACAGGGATAGGGATGGCTACACCTTC. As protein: CSVGDRDRDGYTF.

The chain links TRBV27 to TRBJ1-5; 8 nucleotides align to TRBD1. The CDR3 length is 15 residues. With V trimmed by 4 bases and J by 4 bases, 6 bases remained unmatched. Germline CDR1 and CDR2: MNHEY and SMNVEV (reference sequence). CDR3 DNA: TGTGCCAGCAGTTCGCAGGGACAGGCAAATCAGCCCCAGCATTTT. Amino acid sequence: CASSSQGQANQPQHF.

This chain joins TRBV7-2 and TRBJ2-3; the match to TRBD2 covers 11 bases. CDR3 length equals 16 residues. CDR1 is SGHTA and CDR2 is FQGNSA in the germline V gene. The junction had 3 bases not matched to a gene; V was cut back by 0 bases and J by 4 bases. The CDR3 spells CASSLAKGLAADTQYF. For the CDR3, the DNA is TGTGCCAGCAGCTTAGCGAAGGGACTAGCGGCAGATACGCAGTATTTT. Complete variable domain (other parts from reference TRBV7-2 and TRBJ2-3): GAGVSQSPSNKVTEKGKDVELRCDPISGHTALYWYRQSLGQGLEFLIYFQGNSAPDKSGLPSDRFSAERTGGSVSTLTIQRTQQEDSAVYLCASSLAKGLAADTQYFGPGTRLTVL.

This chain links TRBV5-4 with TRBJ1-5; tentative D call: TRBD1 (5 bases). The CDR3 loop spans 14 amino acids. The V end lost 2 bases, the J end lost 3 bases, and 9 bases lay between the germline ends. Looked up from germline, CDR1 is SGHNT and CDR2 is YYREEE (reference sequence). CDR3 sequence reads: CASSLGGANQPQHF. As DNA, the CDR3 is TGTGCCAGCAGCTTAGGCGGGGCCAATCAGCCCCAGCATTTT.

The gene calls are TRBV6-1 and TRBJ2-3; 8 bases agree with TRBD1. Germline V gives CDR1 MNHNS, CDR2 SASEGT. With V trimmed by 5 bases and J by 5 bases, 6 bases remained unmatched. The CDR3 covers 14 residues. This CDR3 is CASSPRDRRDTQYF. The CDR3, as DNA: TGTGCCAGCAGTCCCCGGGACAGGAGAGATACGCAGTATTTT.

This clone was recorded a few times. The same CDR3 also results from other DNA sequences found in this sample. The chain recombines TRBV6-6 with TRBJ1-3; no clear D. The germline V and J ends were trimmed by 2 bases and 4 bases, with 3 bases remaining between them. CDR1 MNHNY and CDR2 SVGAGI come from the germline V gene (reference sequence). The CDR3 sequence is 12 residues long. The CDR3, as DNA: TGTGCCAGCAGTTACCAAGGAAACACCATATATTTT. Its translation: CASSYQGNTIYF.

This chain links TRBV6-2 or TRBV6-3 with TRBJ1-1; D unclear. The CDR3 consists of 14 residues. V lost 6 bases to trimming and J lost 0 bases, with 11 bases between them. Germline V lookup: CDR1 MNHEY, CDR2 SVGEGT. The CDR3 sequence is CASSPQTLNTEAFF. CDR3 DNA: TGTGCCAGCAGCCCCCAGACGCTGAACACTGAAGCTTTCTTT.

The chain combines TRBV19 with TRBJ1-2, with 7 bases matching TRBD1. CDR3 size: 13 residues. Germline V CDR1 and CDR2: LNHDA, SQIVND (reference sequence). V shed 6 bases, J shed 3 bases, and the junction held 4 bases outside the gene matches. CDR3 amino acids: CASRSTGDYGYTF. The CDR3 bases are TGTGCCAGTAGATCAACAGGGGACTATGGCTACACCTTC.

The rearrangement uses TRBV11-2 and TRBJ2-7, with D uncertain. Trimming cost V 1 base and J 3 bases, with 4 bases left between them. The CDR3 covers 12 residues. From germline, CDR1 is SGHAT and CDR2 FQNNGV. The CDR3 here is CASSLGYYEQYF. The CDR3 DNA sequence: TGTGCCAGCAGCTTAGGGTACTACGAGCAGTACTTC.

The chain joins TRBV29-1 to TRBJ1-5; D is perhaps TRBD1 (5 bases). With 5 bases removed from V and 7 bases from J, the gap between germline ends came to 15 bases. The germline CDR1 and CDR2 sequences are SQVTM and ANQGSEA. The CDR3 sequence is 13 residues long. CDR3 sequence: CSVSGGRGQPQHF. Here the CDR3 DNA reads TGCAGCGTTTCTGGGGGACGGGGACAGCCCCAGCATTTT.

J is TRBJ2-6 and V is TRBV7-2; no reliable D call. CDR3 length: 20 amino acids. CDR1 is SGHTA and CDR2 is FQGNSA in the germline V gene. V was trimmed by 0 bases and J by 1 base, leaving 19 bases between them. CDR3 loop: CASSLASRGGVASGANVLTF. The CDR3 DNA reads TGTGCCAGCAGCTTAGCGTCAAGAGGTGGGGTGGCGTCTGGGGCCAACGTCCTGACTTTC.

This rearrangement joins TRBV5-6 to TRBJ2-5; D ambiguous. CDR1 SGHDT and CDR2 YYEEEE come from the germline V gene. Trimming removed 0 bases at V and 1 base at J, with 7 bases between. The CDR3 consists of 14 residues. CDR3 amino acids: CASSLGVIQETQYF. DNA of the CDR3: TGTGCCAGCAGCTTGGGGGTTATCCAAGAGACCCAGTACTTC.